Listed here is a single T cell receptor beta chain. The data are from a study of human T cells and chemical hapten exposure. The ends were cut back, 0 bases at V and 5 bases at J, with 5 bases in the middle. This CDR3 comprises 13 residues. Germline V gives CDR1 SGHRS, CDR2 YFSETQ. Stated time point: patch test 1, 2 weeks after DPC sensitization. Indicated treatment: therapeutic diphenylcyclopropenone sensitization with weekly scalp DPC. Individual cDNA molecules (in the library) carried attached unique molecular identifiers. TCRdb re-analysed the RACE reads in MiXCR, keeping a single row per CDR3 protein. Of 80,000 to 100,000 distinct CDR3 sequences listed, about 6.8% are singletons.

This receptor was identified in a young woman with alopecia areata. Some clones in this sample may be carry-over from other donors' samples. The specimen comprised whole blood, sampled in connection with sensitization to the hapten diphenylcyclopropenone (DPC). This chain joins TRBV5-1 and TRBJ2-2; D uncertain. The CDR3 bases are TGCGCCAGCAGCTTGGTAGTAACCGGGGAGCTGTTTTTT. It yields the protein CASSLVVTGELFF.